The entry below describes one TCR beta chain. Its antigen is unknown. There are no base qualities to consult, and no much larger clone falls within one base. The sample comes from a study of blood T cell repertoires in COVID-19 (dated by TCRdb to the early 2020s). General notes on the study: Samples covering the acute and convalescent phases of COVID-19 were provided by collaborators in the United States, Italy and Spain. The prospective study material was composed of cDNA or gDNA derived from T cells, B-cell-depleted T cells, or PBMCs. The dataset comprised deeply sampled blood TCRbeta repertoires from subjects exposed to, actively infected with, or recovered from COVID-19. The repertoires were released in a freely available public database intended as a resource for research on the immune response to SARS-CoV-2. The samples were drawn from the first 160 participants of the ongoing ImmuneRACE study and from over a thousand subjects provided by 6 global collaborators. A de-identified subject ID, COVID-19 status, age in years and sex were almost always included in the sample metadata. Where HLA class I and class II types were available, the types were taken from metadata supplied by the sample provider, not from assay-based typing.

The CDR1 and CDR2 encoded by the germline V gene are SGHNT and YENEEA. Trimming costs V 1 base and J 6 bases, and their ends lie 13 bases apart. From its cysteine to its phenylalanine, the CDR3 spans 15 amino acids. Of the read, only the CDR3 DNA is kept; its 45 bases are in frame from base 1. TCRbeta CDR3 regions were amplified from genomic DNA by means of the immunoSEQ Assay, a bias-controlled multiplex PCR. The paper's data handling went like this. Within the assay, amplification of reference gene primers was used to estimate how many nucleated cells each sample contained. Sequence reads were collapsed and filtered to measure the absolute abundance of every unique TCRbeta CDR3 rearrangement. For each sample, productive Simpson clonality was calculated as the square root of Simpson's diversity index over productive rearrangements. What TCRdb holds here is the immuneACCESS table cut down to in-frame rearrangements. Part of the clones is not present; checked against another copy, under half of the missing clones reflect an unresolved V gene, and the others are unexplained. V, J and clone size are taken as reported in that table, and D and trimming were inferred from the DNA itself. The sample table contains 250,000 to 300,000 clones; only one count was recorded for more than 70% of them. Clones ranked in the top ten supply around 0.98% of the sample.

Points the paper makes about the study in general: The quantity of clinical and demographic metadata differed by source and by participant and was supplied without curation.

Samples from volunteer blood donors who had recovered from COVID-19 were contributed by a second Seattle source. Each collaborating institution followed its own protocols to collect whole blood in K2EDTA tubes. For TCRbeta analysis, collaborator samples were shipped as frozen whole blood, as isolated PBMCs, or as DNA extracted from either sample type. This sequence uses TRBV11-3 and TRBJ2-1; a weak D assignment points to TRBD2 (5 bases agree). This TCR came from a woman aged 40 to 50 who had recovered from COVID-19. Sequencing was done on a sample of peripheral blood. The CDR3 reads CASSLGLASLNEQFF. The nucleotides read TGTGCCAGCAGCTTAGGGCTAGCAAGTCTCAATGAGCAGTTCTTC.